This entry describes one TCR beta chain. Its antigen is as yet unknown. This specimen comes from a study of T cell responses to AZD1222 COVID-19 vaccine. There are 13 residues in the CDR3. Study observations and caveats: Baseline testing showed seropositivity in only six AZD1222 recipients.

Profiling relied on immunoSEQ multiplex PCR, and the TCRdb table lists in-frame clones only, not all of them. The sample yields roughly 160,000 clones, around 90% seen once. The chain uses TRBV21-1 and TRBJ1-3. TRBV21-1 is a pseudogene locus. This sample comprised peripheral blood, obtained 28 days after the second AZD1222 dose. This receptor was taken from an adult who received the AZD1222 COVID-19 vaccine. The CDR3 loop reads CASSSHSGNTIYF. The CDR3 DNA reads TGTGCCAGCAGCTCTCACTCTGGAAACACCATATATTTT.